This record concerns one TCR beta chain sequence. The entry originates in a study of control samples from healthy donors and cancer patients. Generated by immunoSEQ multiplex PCR, the TCRdb table keeps only in-frame clones and is missing some. The data hold roughly 69,000 clones, with more than 75% observed a single time. Trimming took 0 bases from V and 2 from J, leaving 9 bases between them. Germline V CDR1 and CDR2: SGHRS, YFSETQ. The CDR3 runs to 14 residues. The chain has TRBV5-1 and TRBJ2-7; D not resolved. This TCR was sampled from a woman aged 45 to 65 with head and neck cancer. The sample comprised PBMCs. The CDR3 bases are TGCGCCAGCAGCTTGGAGGGTATTGCCTACGAGCAGTACTTC. Encoded protein: CASSLEGIAYEQYF.